The rows below give T cell receptor beta chains drawn from one sample of a study of T cells in Graves' hyperthyroidism and ophthalmopathy. Each CDR3 protein is one row after TCRdb ran MiXCR on the multiplex PCR reads. The sample has some 510,000 distinct CDR3 sequences, 46% seen once; the top ten hold roughly 8.2%. Sequenced: peripheral blood or thyroid tissue (not recorded which). Source of these receptors: a woman in her late teens or twenties with Graves' hyperthyroidism. CDR3s include the opening cysteine and the closing phenylalanine or tryptophan. Each record gives: V gene, D gene, clone size, J gene, CDR3 DNA, CDR3 protein. A D gene is named only where the DNA matches it firmly. Part of the rows lack a size; the others show once, few, many or a class for expanded clones.

TRBV7-4	.	.	TRBJ1-6	TGTGCCAGCAGCTTAGTGCAAAGGGGGTATTCACCCCTCCACTTT	CASSLVQRGYSPLHF
TRBV7-9	TRBD1	few	TRBJ1-1	TGTGCCAGCAGCTCCGACAGGGTTCTCACTGAAGCTTTCTTT	CASSSDRVLTEAFF
TRBV7-6	TRBD1	.	TRBJ1-1	TGTGCCAGCACCGAACAGGGGAGGGACACTGAAGCTTTCTTT	CASTEQGRDTEAFF
TRBV10-2	.	many	TRBJ2-7	TGCGCCAGCAGCTTCCTCACCTACGAGCAGTACTTC	CASSFLTYEQYF
TRBV7-2	.	few	TRBJ1-1	TGTGCCAGCAGCTTAGATCCTCGAGGGACTGAAGCTTTCTTT	CASSLDPRGTEAFF
TRBV7-6	.	.	TRBJ2-7	TGTGCCAGCAGCAGGGGGGCACACGAGCAGTACTTC	CASSRGAHEQYF
TRBV10-3	.	many	TRBJ2-7	TGTGCCAGCCAAATCTCCTACGAGCAGTACTTC	CASQISYEQYF
TRBV10-3	.	.	TRBJ2-5	TGTGCCAGCAGGAGCCTGGTGGTGGAGACCCAGTACTTC	CASRSLVVETQYF
TRBV2	.	few	TRBJ1-2	TGTGCCAGTATTTCGGGGGATGGCTACACCTTC	CASISGDGYTF
TRBV10-3	.	.	TRBJ2-7	TGTGCCATCAGTGAGTCGTTGTTC	CAISESLF
TRBV2	.	.	TRBJ1-2	TGCGCCAGGGTGGGAAGGGGCTACACCTTC	CARVGRGYTF
TRBV12-3/TRBV12-4	.	many	TRBJ1-6	TGTGCCAGCAGTTCCGGGATTTCACCCCTCCACTTT	CASSSGISPLHF
TRBV6-1	.	few	TRBJ1-5	TGTGCCAGCAGCGGGAGGGATGGCAATCAGCCCCAGCATTTT	CASSGRDGNQPQHF
TRBV29-1	TRBD1	.	TRBJ1-2	TGCAGCGCGGCAGGGGGGTTCTATGGCTACACCTTC	CSAAGGFYGYTF
TRBV7-8	TRBD2	many	TRBJ2-7	TGTGCCAGCAGCTTAGCGGCGGGAGCCCACGAGCAGTACTTC	CASSLAAGAHEQYF
TRBV5-4	.	many	TRBJ1-4	TGTGCCAGCAGTTTAGCTGGGGCAACTAATGAAAAACTGTTTTTT	CASSLAGATNEKLFF
TRBV7-2	TRBD1	once	TRBJ2-7	TGTGCCAGCAGTCTATACAGGGGAGTAGCCTACGAGCAGTACTTC	CASSLYRGVAYEQYF
TRBV10-3	.	.	TRBJ1-5	TGTGCCATCAGTGCCAGGAGTAATCAGCCCCAGCATTTT	CAISARSNQPQHF
TRBV19	.	many	TRBJ1-2	TGTGCCAGTAGTGTGCAGGACTATGGCTACACCTTC	CASSVQDYGYTF
TRBV19	TRBD2	.	TRBJ2-7	TGTGCCAGTAAGGATCTAGCGGGCAACTCCTACGAGCAGTACTTC	CASKDLAGNSYEQYF
TRBV5-5	.	.	TRBJ1-3	TGCGCCAGCAGCGAGCGACAGGAGTTGGGAAACACCATATATTTT	CASSERQELGNTIYF
TRBV10-3	.	few	TRBJ2-6	TGTGCCATCAGTGTGACCCGTTCCGGGAAGGACGACTCTGGGGCCAACGTCCTGACTTTC	CAISVTRSGKDDSGANVLTF
TRBV24-1	.	few	TRBJ1-1	TGTGCCACCAGTGCCCCCGGAGACACTGAAGCTTTCTTT	CATSAPGDTEAFF
TRBV24-1	.	.	TRBJ2-2	TGTGCCAGCATTGAATCCCGCACCCTGAGCACCGGGGAGCTGTTTTTT	CASIESRTLSTGELFF
TRBV7-8	.	.	TRBJ1-1	TGTGCCAGCAGCTTAGCGTCAGGGTTAATGAACACTGAAGCTTTCTTT	CASSLASGLMNTEAFF
TRBV15	.	many	TRBJ1-2	TGTGCCACCAGCAGTGGGGGCGCTGAGGAAAATGGCTACACCTTC	CATSSGGAEENGYTF
TRBV7-8	.	few	TRBJ2-5	TGTGCCAGCAGCCAAGGGAATGGGGCGACCCAGTACTTC	CASSQGNGATQYF
TRBV10-3	.	.	TRBJ2-7	TGTGCCATCAGTGATGTAGGGGTCTCCTACGAGCAGTACTTC	CAISDVGVSYEQYF
TRBV29-1	TRBD1	.	TRBJ2-7	TGCAGCGTTGAAGATTGGGGGACAGGGACCTACGAGCAGTACTTC	CSVEDWGTGTYEQYF
TRBV4-2	.	once	TRBJ1-5	TGTGCCAGCAGCCAAGGGAAGGGACTCAATCAGCCCCAGCATTTT	CASSQGKGLNQPQHF
TRBV25-1	.	.	TRBJ1-6	TGTGCCAGCAGTATCCGGGACGGACTCTATAATTCACCCCTCCACTTT	CASSIRDGLYNSPLHF
TRBV2	TRBD2	.	TRBJ2-7	TGTGCCAGCAGTGAACCCGGACTAGCGGGACGGGCGAAGCAGTACTTC	CASSEPGLAGRAKQYF
TRBV2	TRBD1	.	TRBJ1-2	TGTGCCCGCACCGGGACAGGGAGTGGCTACACCTTC	CARTGTGSGYTF
TRBV5-1	TRBD1	.	TRBJ2-5	TGTGCCAGCAGCTTCCGGGACAGGGGACGAGAGACCCAGTACTTC	CASSFRDRGRETQYF
TRBV25-1	.	.	TRBJ1-2	TGTGCTAGGGCCGGGGCCAACTATGGCTACACCTTC	CARAGANYGYTF
TRBV2	TRBD1	many	TRBJ1-6	TGTGCCAGCAGTGAAGACAGGGGGTCAGGTTCACCCCTCCACTTT	CASSEDRGSGSPLHF
TRBV11-1	.	.	TRBJ1-2	TGTGCCGGCAGCTTAACTCCCACTAACTATGGCAACACCTTC	CAGSLTPTNYGNTF
TRBV15	.	.	TRBJ1-5	TGTGCCACCAGCAGAGATGTTTTCCAGAGGCAGCCCCAGCATTTT	CATSRDVFQRQPQHF
TRBV19	.	many	TRBJ2-7	TGTGCCAGTAGGGACAGCTACGAGCAGTACTTC	CASRDSYEQYF
TRBV7-9	TRBD2	many	TRBJ2-5	TGTGCCAGCAGCCAAGCTGGGGGAGGGGAGACCCAGTACTTC	CASSQAGGGETQYF
TRBV25-1	.	.	TRBJ2-7	TGTGCCAGCAGTCCTGACAATGAGCAGTACTTC	CASSPDNEQYF
TRBV12-3/TRBV12-4	TRBD1	.	TRBJ1-4	TGTGCCAGCAGTTTAAAAAGGGGGCAGGGAAAACTGTTTTTT	CASSLKRGQGKLFF
TRBV20-1	.	.	TRBJ2-7	TGCAGTGCTGGGAGGGGGGCGGCGTACGAGCAGTACTTC	CSAGRGAAYEQYF
TRBV7-6	.	.	TRBJ2-7	TGTGCCAGCAGCGGAGCAGTAAGCTCCTACGAGCGGTACTTC	CASSGAVSSYERYF
TRBV2	.	.	TRBJ1-2	TGTGCCAGCTCACCAGCCGAGCATGAGCGCTACACCTTC	CASSPAEHERYTF